Listed below are T cell receptor beta chains from one sample, sequenced in a study of blood T cell repertoires in COVID-19. TCRdb's table, derived via immunoSEQ multiplex PCR, lists solely in-frame clones and lacks some. The sample holds tens of thousands of clones, around four fifths seen once. Sequencing was carried out using peripheral blood. The receptors stem from a human donor in a cohort sampled during active COVID-19. Both conserved end residues are part of each CDR3. D genes are given only for firm matches. Part of the rows lack a size; the others show once, few, many or a class for expanded clones.

TRBV24-1,NA,NA,TRBJ1-1,TGTGCCACCAGTGAGCATGGTGAGGCTGAAGCTTTCTTT,CATSEHGEAEAFF
TRBV24-1,NA,NA,TRBJ2-3,TGTGCCACCAGTGATCTCCCCACCTGGGGCAATACGCAGTATTTT,CATSDLPTWGNTQYF
TRBV5-6,NA,TRBD2,TRBJ2-3,TGTGCCAGCAGCTCAATGACTAGCGGGGGGGCATATACGCAGTATTTT,CASSSMTSGGAYTQYF
TRBV14,NA,TRBD2,TRBJ2-1,TGTGCCAGCAGCCAAGATATAGCGGGGGGTTACAATGAGCAGTTCTTC,CASSQDIAGGYNEQFF
TRBV6-5,once,NA,TRBJ2-1,TGTGCCAGCAGTTACTCCCCGGGTGAGCAGTTCTTC,CASSYSPGEQFF
TRBV30,NA,NA,TRBJ1-4,TGTGCCTGGAGTACGGGGTTTCGGGAAAAACTGTTTTTT,CAWSTGFREKLFF
TRBV6-6,NA,TRBD1,TRBJ2-3,TGTGCCAGCAGGGACTTTTACAGGGGAAGTACAGATACGCAGTATTTT,CASRDFYRGSTDTQYF
TRBV10-3,NA,TRBD1,TRBJ1-2,TGTGCCATCAGATCGACAGGGGGCAACTATGGCTACACCTTC,CAIRSTGGNYGYTF
TRBV6-5,NA,NA,TRBJ2-7,TGTGCCAGCAGTCTACGGGGGGCTGACTCCTACGAGCAGTACTTC,CASSLRGADSYEQYF
TRBV25-1,NA,NA,TRBJ1-6,TGTGCCAGCAGTGAAGGAGCTAAGCGTAATTCACCCCTCCACTTT,CASSEGAKRNSPLHF
TRBV7-8,NA,TRBD2,TRBJ2-3,TGTGCCAGCAACCAATTAGCGGGGACAGATACGCAGTATTTT,CASNQLAGTDTQYF
TRBV21-1,NA,NA,TRBJ2-4,TGTGCCAGCAGCCGTGGGACAGGGGCCAAAAACATTCAGTACTTC,CASSRGTGAKNIQYF
TRBV3-1/TRBV3-2,NA,TRBD2,TRBJ2-1,TGTGCCAGCAGCCCCTATCTAGCGGGCAACTCCTACAATGAGCAGTTCTTC,CASSPYLAGNSYNEQFF
TRBV14,NA,NA,TRBJ1-2,TGTGCCAGCAGCCGAGACCGGGGACTCGGCTACACCTTC,CASSRDRGLGYTF
TRBV5-1,NA,TRBD1,TRBJ2-5,TGCGCCAGCAGGGGGACAGGTATCCAAGAGACCCAGTACTTC,CASRGTGIQETQYF
TRBV19,NA,TRBD2,TRBJ2-3,TGTGCCAGTAGTATCGGGCCTAGCGGACCCCTAGATACGCAGTATTTT,CASSIGPSGPLDTQYF
TRBV6-1,NA,NA,TRBJ1-1,TGTGCCAGCAGTGATTATACGAGGAGGCACATGAACACTGAAGCTTTCTTT,CASSDYTRRHMNTEAFF